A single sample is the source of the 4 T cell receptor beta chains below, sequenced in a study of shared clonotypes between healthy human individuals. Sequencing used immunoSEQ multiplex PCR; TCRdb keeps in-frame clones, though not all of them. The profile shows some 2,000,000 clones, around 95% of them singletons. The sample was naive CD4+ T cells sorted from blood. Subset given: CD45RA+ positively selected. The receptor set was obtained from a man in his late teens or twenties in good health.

This CDR3 reads CASTRGSGELFF. In DNA form, the CDR3 reads TGTGCCAGCACGAGGGGTTCCGGGGAGCTGTTTTTT. V usage is TRBV19 and J usage is TRBJ2-2, with D perhaps given as TRBD1 or TRBD2 (5 bases each). The V and J ends lost 9 bases and 6 bases respectively, with 11 bases between them. The germline V gene encodes CDR1 LNHDA and CDR2 SQIVND (reference sequence). This CDR3 contains 12 residues. Combining the CDR3 with reference TRBV19 and TRBJ2-2 gives the whole variable domain DGGITQSPKYLFRKEGQNVTLSCEQNLNHDAMYWYRQDPGQGLRLIYYSQIVNDFQKGDIAEGYSVSREKKESFPLTVTSAQKNPTAFYLCASTRGSGELFFGEGSRLTVL.

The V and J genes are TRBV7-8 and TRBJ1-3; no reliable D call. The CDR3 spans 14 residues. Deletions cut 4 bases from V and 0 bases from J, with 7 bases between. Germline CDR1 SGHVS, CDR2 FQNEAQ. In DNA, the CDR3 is TGTGCCAGCAGCTCAGAGCTCTCTGGAAACACCATATATTTT. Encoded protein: CASSSELSGNTIYF.

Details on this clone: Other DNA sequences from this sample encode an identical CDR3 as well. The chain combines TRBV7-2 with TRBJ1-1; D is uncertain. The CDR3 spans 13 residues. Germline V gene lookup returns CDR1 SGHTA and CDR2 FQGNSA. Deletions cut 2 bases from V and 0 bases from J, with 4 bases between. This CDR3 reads CASSLQVNTEAFF. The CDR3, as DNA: TGTGCCAGCAGCTTACAGGTGAACACTGAAGCTTTCTTT.

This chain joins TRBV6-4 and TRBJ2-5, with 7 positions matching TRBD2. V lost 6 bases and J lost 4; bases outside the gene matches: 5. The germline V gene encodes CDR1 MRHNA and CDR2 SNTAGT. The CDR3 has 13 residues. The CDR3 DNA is TGTGCCAGCAGCCCAACGGGGGGAGAGACCCAGTACTTC. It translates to CASSPTGGETQYF.